A single T cell receptor beta chain is shown here with its context. Its antigen is currently unknown. This record comes from a study of Ad26.COV2.S vaccination and SARS-CoV-2 variants. The V end was cut by 2 bases, the J end by 1 base, with 2 bases between. In germline, CDR1 is MNHNY, CDR2 SVGAGI (reference sequence). The CDR3 runs 12 residues. TCRdb's copy holds only in-frame clones and misses some; the assay was immunoSEQ multiplex PCR. The sample lists about 350,000 clones; 92% were seen once. Study-wide results and limits: In TCR breadth and depth analyses, total T cell responses may have been underestimated. Among vaccine recipients, spike-specific TCR breadth exceeded that of placebo recipients. Considerable breadth of spike-specific CD8+ and CD4+ T cell responses has reportedly been documented following vaccination. For non-spike TCRs, breadth in vaccine recipients resembled that in placebo recipients.

The origin of this receptor is a human donor who had recovered from COVID-19. The V call is TRBV6-6, the J call TRBJ1-1, with D uncertain. The source material was peripheral blood, sampled after recovery from COVID-19. The CDR3 region is CASSYTNTEAFF. DNA of the CDR3: TGTGCCAGCAGTTACACGAACACTGAAGCTTTCTTT.